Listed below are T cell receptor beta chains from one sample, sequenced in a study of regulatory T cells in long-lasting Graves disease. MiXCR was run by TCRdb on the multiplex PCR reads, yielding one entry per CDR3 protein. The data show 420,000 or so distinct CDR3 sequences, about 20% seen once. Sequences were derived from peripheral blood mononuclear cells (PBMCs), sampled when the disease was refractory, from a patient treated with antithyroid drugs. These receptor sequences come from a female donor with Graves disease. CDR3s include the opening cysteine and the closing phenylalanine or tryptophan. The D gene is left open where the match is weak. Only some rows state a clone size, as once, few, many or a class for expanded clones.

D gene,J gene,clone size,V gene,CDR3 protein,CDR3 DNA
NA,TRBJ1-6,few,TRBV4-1,CASSPTRGTNSPLHF,TGCGCCAGCAGCCCGACGAGAGGGACGAATTCACCCCTCCACTTT
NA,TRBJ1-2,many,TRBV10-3,CATTHGGGYGYTF,TGTGCCACAACCCACGGTGGGGGCTATGGCTACACCTTC
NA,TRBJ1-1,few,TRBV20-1,CSATDRYMNTEAFF,TGCAGTGCCACGGACAGATACATGAACACTGAAGCTTTCTTT
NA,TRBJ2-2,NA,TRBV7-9,CASKSLENTGELFF,TGTGCCAGCAAGAGCCTGGAGAACACCGGGGAGCTGTTTTTT
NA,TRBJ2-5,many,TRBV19,CASSSGRTGETQYF,TGTGCCAGTAGCTCGGGACGAACCGGGGAGACCCAGTACTTC
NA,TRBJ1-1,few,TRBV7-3,CASNTGTMNTEAFF,TGTGCCAGCAATACCGGGACAATGAACACTGAAGCTTTCTTT
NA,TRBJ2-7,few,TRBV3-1,CASGYTHSYEQYF,TGTGCCAGCGGTTATACCCACTCCTACGAGCAGTACTTC
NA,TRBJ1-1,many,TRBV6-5,CASSYSAGVNTEAFF,TGTGCCAGCAGTTACTCGGCAGGAGTGAACACTGAAGCTTTCTTT
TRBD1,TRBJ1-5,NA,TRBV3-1,CASSQDRGQGNQPQHF,TGTGCCAGCAGCCAAGATCGAGGACAGGGTAATCAGCCCCAGCATTTT
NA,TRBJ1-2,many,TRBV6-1,CASSPGTATVYGYTF,TGTGCCAGCAGTCCGGGGACCGCCACCGTCTATGGCTACACCTTC
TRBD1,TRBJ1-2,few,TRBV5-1,CASSSTGTGWDGYTF,TGCGCCAGCAGCTCCACCGGGACAGGATGGGATGGCTACACCTTC
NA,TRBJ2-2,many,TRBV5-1,CASSGLGRASTGELFF,TGCGCCAGCAGTGGCCTAGGACGGGCGTCGACCGGGGAGCTGTTTTTT
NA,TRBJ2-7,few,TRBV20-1,CSGDSQSSYEQYF,TGCAGTGGCGACAGTCAGAGCTCCTACGAGCAGTACTTC
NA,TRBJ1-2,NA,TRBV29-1,CSVVRSNYGYTF,TGCAGCGTTGTGCGTAGTAACTATGGCTACACCTTC
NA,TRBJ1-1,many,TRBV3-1,CASSQVTTEAFF,TGTGCCAGCAGCCAAGTTACCACTGAAGCTTTCTTT
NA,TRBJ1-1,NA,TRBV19,CASSIDPVGTEAFF,TGTGCCAGTAGTATAGACCCCGTCGGGACTGAAGCTTTCTTT
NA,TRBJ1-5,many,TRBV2,CASSEQGSNQPQHF,TGTGCCAGCAGTGAACAGGGGAGCAATCAGCCCCAGCATTTT
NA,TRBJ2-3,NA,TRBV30,CAWSVNWDPDTQYF,TGTGCCTGGAGTGTCAACTGGGACCCAGATACGCAGTATTTT
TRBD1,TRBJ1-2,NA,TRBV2,CASSSGTVSGYTF,TGTGCCAGCAGCTCCGGGACAGTATCTGGCTACACCTTC
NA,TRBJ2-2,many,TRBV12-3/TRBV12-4,CASTNPGPFSSNTGELFF,TGTGCCAGCACCAACCCGGGACCATTTTCTTCGAACACCGGGGAGCTGTTTTTT
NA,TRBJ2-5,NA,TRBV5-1,CASSSGSQETQYF,TGCGCCAGCAGCTCAGGCAGTCAAGAGACCCAGTACTTC
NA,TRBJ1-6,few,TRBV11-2,CASSPKAYGSYNSPLHF,TGTGCCAGCAGCCCAAAGGCGTACGGCTCCTATAATTCACCCCTCCACTTT
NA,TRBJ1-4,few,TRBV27,CASSLFVRGGMMEKLFF,TGTGCCAGCAGTTTATTTGTCCGGGGGGGAATGATGGAAAAACTGTTTTTT
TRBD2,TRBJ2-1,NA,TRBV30,CAWSAPQTSGGYNEQFF,TGTGCCTGGAGTGCCCCTCAAACTAGCGGGGGTTACAATGAGCAGTTCTTC
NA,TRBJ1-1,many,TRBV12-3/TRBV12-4,CASSSKQEMNTEAFF,TGTGCCAGCAGTTCAAAACAGGAAATGAACACTGAAGCTTTCTTT
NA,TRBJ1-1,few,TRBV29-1,CRVVKIQGSGTEAFF,TGCAGAGTCGTGAAGATTCAGGGATCGGGCACTGAAGCTTTCTTT
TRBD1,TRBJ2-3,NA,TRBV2,CASRKQGSTDTQYF,TGTGCCAGCAGAAAACAGGGGAGCACAGATACGCAGTATTTT
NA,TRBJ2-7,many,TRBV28,CASMRGAEQYF,TGTGCCAGCATGAGGGGGGCCGAGCAGTACTTC
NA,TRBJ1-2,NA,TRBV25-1,CASSENGYGYTF,TGTGCCAGCAGTGAAAATGGCTATGGCTACACCTTC
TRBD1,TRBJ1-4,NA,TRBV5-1,CASSFGDRARLEKLFF,TGCGCCAGCAGCTTCGGCGACAGGGCCCGATTAGAAAAACTGTTTTTT
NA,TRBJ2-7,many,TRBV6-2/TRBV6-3,CASSSAGVNYEQYF,TGTGCCAGCAGTTCCGCCGGGGTAAACTACGAGCAGTACTTC
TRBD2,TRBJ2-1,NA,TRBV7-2,CATKPGGGAYNEQFF,TGTGCCACCAAACCAGGCGGGGGAGCCTACAATGAGCAGTTCTTC
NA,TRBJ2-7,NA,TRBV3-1,CASSHLRAYEQYF,TGTGCCAGCAGCCATCTACGGGCCTACGAGCAGTACTTC
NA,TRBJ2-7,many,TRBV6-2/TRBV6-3,CASSSRGGIDEQYF,TGTGCCAGCAGTTCCAGGGGGGGTATCGACGAGCAGTACTTC
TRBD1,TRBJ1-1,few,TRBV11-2,CASSLEAGGNTEAFF,TGTGCCAGCAGCTTAGAAGCAGGGGGGAACACTGAAGCTTTCTTT
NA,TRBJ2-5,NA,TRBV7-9,CASLTDNQETQYF,TGTGCCAGCTTGACAGATAACCAAGAGACCCAGTACTTC
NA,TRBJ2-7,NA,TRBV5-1,CASSLTTGSQGEQYF,TGCGCCAGCAGCTTGACGACCGGGTCCCAGGGGGAGCAGTACTTC
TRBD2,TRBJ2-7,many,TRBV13,CASSSPGLAGDYEQYF,TGTGCCAGCAGTTCCCCGGGACTAGCGGGAGACTACGAGCAGTACTTC
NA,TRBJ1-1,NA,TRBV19,CASSNTRYTEAFF,TGTGCCAGTAGTAATACACGGTACACTGAAGCTTTCTTT
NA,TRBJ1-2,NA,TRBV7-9,CASSFMGRNYGYTF,TGTGCCAGCAGCTTCATGGGACGGAACTATGGCTACACCTTC
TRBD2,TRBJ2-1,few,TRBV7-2,CASSKASGGIYNEQFF,TGTGCCAGCAGCAAGGCGAGCGGGGGGATTTACAATGAGCAGTTCTTC